The 2 T cell receptor beta chains in this list originate from one sample, sequenced in a study of OX40 agonist ivuxolimab in advanced cancers. The assay was immunoSEQ multiplex PCR, and TCRdb's table has in-frame clones only and misses some. The sample carries about 12,000 clones, over 60% recorded once. The source was CD4+ or CD8+ T cells sorted from blood, collected in a trial of the OX40 agonist ivuxolimab. Receptor source: an adult with an advanced solid tumor such as melanoma, head and neck, liver or kidney cancer.

The chain employs TRBV9 and TRBJ2-2; D remains ambiguous. CDR1 is SGDLS, CDR2 YYNGEE, per germline. There are 17 residues in the CDR3. Trimming left V 0 bases short and J 6 bases short, with 18 bases between. The CDR3 spells CASSVDSHLGLAGELFF. The CDR3 DNA reads as TGTGCCAGCAGCGTAGATAGTCATCTTGGTTTAGCCGGGGAGCTGTTTTTT.

The chain combines TRBV5-5 with TRBJ2-3; 7 bases map to TRBD2. This CDR3 contains 14 residues. With V trimmed by 5 bases and J by 1 base, 4 bases remained unmatched. CDR1 SGHKS and CDR2 YYEKEE come from the germline V gene (reference sequence). CDR3 sequence: CASSLAGGTDTQYF. As DNA, the CDR3 is TGTGCCAGCAGTTTAGCGGGCGGCACAGATACGCAGTATTTT.